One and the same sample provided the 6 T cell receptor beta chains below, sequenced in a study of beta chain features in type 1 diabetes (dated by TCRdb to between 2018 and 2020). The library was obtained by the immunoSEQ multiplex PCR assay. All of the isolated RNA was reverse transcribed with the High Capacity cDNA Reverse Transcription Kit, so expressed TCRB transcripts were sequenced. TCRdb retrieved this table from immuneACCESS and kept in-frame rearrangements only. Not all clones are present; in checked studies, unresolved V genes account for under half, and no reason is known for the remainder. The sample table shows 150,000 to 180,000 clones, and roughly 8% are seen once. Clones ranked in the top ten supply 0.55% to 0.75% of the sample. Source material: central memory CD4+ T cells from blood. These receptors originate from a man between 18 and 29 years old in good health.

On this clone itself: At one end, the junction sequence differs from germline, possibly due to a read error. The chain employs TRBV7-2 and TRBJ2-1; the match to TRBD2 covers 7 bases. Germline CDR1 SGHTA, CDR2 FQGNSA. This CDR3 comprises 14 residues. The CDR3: CASSQDSGGGEQFF. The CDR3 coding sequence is TGCGCCAGCAGCCAAGATTCAGGCGGGGGTGAGCAGTTCTTC.

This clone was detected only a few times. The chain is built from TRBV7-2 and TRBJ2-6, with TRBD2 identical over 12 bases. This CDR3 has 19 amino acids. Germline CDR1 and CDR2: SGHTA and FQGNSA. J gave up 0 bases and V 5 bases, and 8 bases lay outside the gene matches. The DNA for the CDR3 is TGTGCCAGCAGCCTAACTAGCGGGGGGTACTCCTCTGGGGCCAACGTCCTGACTTTC. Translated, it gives CASSLTSGGYSSGANVLTF.

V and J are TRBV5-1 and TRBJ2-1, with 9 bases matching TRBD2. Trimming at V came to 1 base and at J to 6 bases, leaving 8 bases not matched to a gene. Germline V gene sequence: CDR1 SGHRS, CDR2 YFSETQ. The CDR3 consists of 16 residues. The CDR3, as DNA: TGCGCCAGCAGCTTGCAGGGCGGGGGGGGAACCAATGAGCAGTTCTTC. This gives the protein CASSLQGGGGTNEQFF.

CDR3 protein: CASSSSGGASDTGELFF. CDR3 DNA: TGTGCCAGCAGTTCTAGCGGGGGGGCCTCGGACACCGGGGAGCTGTTTTTT. V and J are TRBV28 and TRBJ2-2, with 12 bases identical to TRBD2. J gave up 3 bases and V 4 bases, and 6 bases lay outside the gene matches. The CDR3 is 17 residues long. Germline V lookup: CDR1 MDHEN, CDR2 SYDVKM.

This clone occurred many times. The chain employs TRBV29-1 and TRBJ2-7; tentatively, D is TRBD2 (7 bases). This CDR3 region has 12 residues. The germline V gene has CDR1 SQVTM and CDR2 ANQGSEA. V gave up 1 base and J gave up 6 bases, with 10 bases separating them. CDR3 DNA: TGCAGCGTTGAAGTAGGGGGGGGCGAGCAGTACTTC. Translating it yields CSVEVGGGEQYF.

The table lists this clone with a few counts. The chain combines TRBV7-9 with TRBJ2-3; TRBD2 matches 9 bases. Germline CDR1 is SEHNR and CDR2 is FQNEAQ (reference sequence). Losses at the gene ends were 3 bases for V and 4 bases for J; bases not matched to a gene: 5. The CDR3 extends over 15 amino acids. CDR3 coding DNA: TGTGCCAGCAGCTTCAGCGGGAGGTGGGCAGATACGCAGTATTTT. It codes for CASSFSGRWADTQYF.